This TCR beta chain was identified in a study of cytomegalovirus exposure and HLA in healthy donors. Of note for this clone: Likely a read error: the CDR3 ends without its conserved phenylalanine or tryptophan. The DNA is left out, because the CDR3 cannot be placed on it with certainty; the CDR3 is given as TCRdb lists it.

The PCR employed 60 Vbeta primers together with 13 Jbeta primers. Here immunoSEQ multiplex PCR was the method, and the copy in TCRdb shows in-frame clones only, minus some. The sample yields more than 100,000 clones, 66% seen once. Germline-derived CDR1 and CDR2 are MGHDK and SYGVNS. 10 amino acids form the CDR3, both terminal residues included. This receptor was taken from a man between 18 and 29 years old in good health and CMV-seronegative. This rearrangement joins TRBV25-1 to TRBJ1-2. The sequencing sample was made of PBMCs. The CDR3 region is CASSDRLESR.